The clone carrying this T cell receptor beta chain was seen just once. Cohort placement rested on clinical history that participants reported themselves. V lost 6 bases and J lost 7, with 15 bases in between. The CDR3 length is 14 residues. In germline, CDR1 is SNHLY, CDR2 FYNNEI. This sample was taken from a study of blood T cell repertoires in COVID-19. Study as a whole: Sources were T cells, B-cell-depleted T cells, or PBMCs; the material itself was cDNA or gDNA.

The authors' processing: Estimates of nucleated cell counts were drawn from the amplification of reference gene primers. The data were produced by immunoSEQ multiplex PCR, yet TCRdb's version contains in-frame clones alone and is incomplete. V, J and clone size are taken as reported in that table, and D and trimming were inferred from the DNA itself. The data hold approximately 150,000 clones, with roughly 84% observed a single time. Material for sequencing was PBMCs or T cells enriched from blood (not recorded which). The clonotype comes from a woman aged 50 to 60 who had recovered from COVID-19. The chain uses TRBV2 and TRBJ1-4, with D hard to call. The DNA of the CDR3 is TGTGCCAGCAGCTCTCGGGTCCCGGGTGAAAAACTGTTTTTT. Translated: CASSSRVPGEKLFF.